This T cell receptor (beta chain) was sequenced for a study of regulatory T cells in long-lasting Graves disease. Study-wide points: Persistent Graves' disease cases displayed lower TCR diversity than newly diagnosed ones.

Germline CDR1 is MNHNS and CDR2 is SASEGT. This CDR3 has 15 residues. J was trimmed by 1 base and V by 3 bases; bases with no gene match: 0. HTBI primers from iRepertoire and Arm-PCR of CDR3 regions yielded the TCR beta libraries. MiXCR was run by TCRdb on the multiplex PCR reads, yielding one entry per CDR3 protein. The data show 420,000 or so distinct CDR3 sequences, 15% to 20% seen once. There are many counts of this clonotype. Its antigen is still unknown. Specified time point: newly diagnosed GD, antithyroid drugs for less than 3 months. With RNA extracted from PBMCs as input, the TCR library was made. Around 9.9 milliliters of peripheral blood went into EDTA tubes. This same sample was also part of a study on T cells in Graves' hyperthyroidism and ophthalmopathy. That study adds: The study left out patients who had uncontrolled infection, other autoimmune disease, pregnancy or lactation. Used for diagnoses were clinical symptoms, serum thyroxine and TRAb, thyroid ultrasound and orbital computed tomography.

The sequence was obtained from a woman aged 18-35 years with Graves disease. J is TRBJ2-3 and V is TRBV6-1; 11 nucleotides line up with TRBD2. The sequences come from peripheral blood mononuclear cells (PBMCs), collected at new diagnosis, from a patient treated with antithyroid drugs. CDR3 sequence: CASSDSGRGTDTQYF. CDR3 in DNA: TGTGCCAGCAGTGATAGCGGGAGGGGCACAGATACGCAGTATTTT.